This TCR beta chain was sequenced for a study of cytomegalovirus exposure and HLA in healthy donors. There are 16 residues in the CDR3. Germline V gives CDR1 MNHEY, CDR2 SMNVEV (reference sequence). The trim removed 6 bases at V and 6 bases at J, leaving 8 bases unmatched. The PCR ran on 60 Vbeta and 13 Jbeta primers. Clones were sequenced by immunoSEQ multiplex PCR, and TCRdb holds only the in-frame ones, with some missing. The repertoire holds 160,000 or so clones, with 65% to 85% as singletons. Points from the study as a whole: Later analysis placed DRB1 highest and HLA-C lowest in TCR association rates, which differed by HLA locus.

Concerning this clone itself: Its antigen is as yet unknown.

V gene TRBV27 combines with J gene TRBJ1-6; 10 bases agree with TRBD1. Sequenced material: PBMCs. This TCR came from a young woman in good health and CMV-seropositive. The DNA for the CDR3 is TGTGCCAGCAGGGGGGACAGGGGACGAGGTAATTCACCCCTCCACTTT. Protein: CASRGDRGRGNSPLHF.